This T cell receptor beta chain is from a study of long-term antiretroviral therapy in people with HIV. Findings and caveats of the study: Pre-ART-expanded clones dominated the repertoire at all time points.

Germline CDR1 reads SGHRS; CDR2 reads YFSETQ. The CDR3 is 12 residues long. Trimming removed 0 bases at V and 6 bases at J, with 7 bases between. Going into DNA extraction, samples held roughly 0.85-11 million cryopreserved PBMC. Version v3.0 of the immunoSEQ assay ran at survey level. Profiled with immunoSEQ multiplex PCR; TCRdb holds only in-frame clones, not every one. This sample has 15,000 to 20,000 clones, with about 90% found just once. A word on this clone: No antigen is known for it.

The clonotype originates from a woman between 25 and 40 years old with HIV. Sequences were derived from unsorted PBMCs, sampled 2.3 years before starting antiretroviral therapy. V and J are TRBV5-1 and TRBJ2-7; D is perhaps TRBD1 (5 bases). CDR3 nucleotide sequence: TGCGCCAGCAGCTTGGTTGGGGCCGAGCAGTACTTC. It yields the protein CASSLVGAEQYF.